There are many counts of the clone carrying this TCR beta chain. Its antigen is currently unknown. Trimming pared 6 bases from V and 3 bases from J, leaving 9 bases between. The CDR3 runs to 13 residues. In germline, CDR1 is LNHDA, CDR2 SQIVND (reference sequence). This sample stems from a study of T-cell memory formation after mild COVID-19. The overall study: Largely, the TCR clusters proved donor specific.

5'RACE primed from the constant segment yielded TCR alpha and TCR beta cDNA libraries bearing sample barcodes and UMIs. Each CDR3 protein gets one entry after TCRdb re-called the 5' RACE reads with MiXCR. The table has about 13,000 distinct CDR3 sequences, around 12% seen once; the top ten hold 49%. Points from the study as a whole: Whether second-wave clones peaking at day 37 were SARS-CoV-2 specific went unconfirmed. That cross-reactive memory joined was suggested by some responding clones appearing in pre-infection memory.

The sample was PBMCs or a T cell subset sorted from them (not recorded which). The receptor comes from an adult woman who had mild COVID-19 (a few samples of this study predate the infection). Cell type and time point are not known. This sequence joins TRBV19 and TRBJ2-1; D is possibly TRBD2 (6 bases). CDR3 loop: CASSRRDYNEQFF. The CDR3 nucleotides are TGTGCCAGTAGCCGGCGGGACTACAATGAGCAGTTCTTC. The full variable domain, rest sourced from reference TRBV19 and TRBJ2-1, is DGGITQSPKYLFRKEGQNVTLSCEQNLNHDAMYWYRQDPGQGLRLIYYSQIVNDFQKGDIAEGYSVSREKKESFPLTVTSAQKNPTAFYLCASSRRDYNEQFFGPGTRLTVL.